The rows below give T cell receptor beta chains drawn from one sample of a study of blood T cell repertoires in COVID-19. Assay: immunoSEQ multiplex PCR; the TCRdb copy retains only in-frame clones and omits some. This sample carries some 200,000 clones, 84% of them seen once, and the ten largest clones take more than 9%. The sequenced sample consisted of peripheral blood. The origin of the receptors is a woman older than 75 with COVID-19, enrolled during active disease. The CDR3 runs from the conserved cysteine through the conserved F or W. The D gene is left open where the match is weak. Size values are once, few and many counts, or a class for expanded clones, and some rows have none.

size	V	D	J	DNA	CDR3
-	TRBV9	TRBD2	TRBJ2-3	TGTGCCAGCAGCGTAGATGTAGCGGGGGTTTACACAGATACGCAGTATTTT	CASSVDVAGVYTDTQYF
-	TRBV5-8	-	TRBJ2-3	TGTGCCAGCAGCTTGGAATCACTCGGGGATACGCAGTATTTT	CASSLESLGDTQYF
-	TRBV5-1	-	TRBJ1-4	TGCGCCAGCAGCTTGGGCAGGGGCCTAGGAACTAATGAAAAACTGTTTTTT	CASSLGRGLGTNEKLFF
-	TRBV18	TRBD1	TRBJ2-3	TGTGCCAGCTCATCCTCCGGGACAGAGCCCTATTTT	CASSSSGTEPYF
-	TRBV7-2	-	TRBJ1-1	TGTGCCAGCAGCTCCCGGACAGTGAACACTGAAGCTTTCTTT	CASSSRTVNTEAFF
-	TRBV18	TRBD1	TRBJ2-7	TGTGCCAGCTCTTCCGGGACAGGGCAGGGCGAGCAGTACTTC	CASSSGTGQGEQYF
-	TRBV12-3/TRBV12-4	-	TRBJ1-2	TGTGCCAGCAGTTCCGGGTGGGGCTACACCTTC	CASSSGWGYTF
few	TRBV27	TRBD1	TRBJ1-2	TGTGCCAGCAGTTTGTTACAGGGGGGGCGCGCCTATGGCTACACCTTC	CASSLLQGGRAYGYTF
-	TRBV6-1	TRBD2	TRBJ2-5	TGTGCCAGCAGTGACAATAGCGGGGTGGGAGAGACCCAGTACTTC	CASSDNSGVGETQYF
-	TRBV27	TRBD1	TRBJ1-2	TGTGCCAGCAGAAGACAGGGGGCTAACTATGGCTACACCTTC	CASRRQGANYGYTF
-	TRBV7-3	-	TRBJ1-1	TGTGCCAGCAGCCCATTTGCGGGGTTTTCTGAAGCTTTCTTT	CASSPFAGFSEAFF
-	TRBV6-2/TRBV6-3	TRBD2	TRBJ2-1	TGTGCCAGCAGTTACTCGAAGGGCGGGGGGCCGGACAATGAGCAGTTCTTC	CASSYSKGGGPDNEQFF
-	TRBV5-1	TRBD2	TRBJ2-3	TGCGCCAGCAGCGCCAGAGGGGCGGGGGGCACAGATACGCAGTATTTT	CASSARGAGGTDTQYF
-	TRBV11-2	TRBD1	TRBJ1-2	TGTGCCAGCAGCTTAGGATGGACAGGGGACTATGGCTACACCTTC	CASSLGWTGDYGYTF
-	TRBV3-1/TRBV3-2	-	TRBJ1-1	TGTGCCAGCAGCCAAGAACAGGGTGGGAACACTGAAGCTTTCTTT	CASSQEQGGNTEAFF
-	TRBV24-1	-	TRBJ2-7	TGTGCCACCAGTGATCCCACCGGGGGCTACGAGCAGTACTTC	CATSDPTGGYEQYF
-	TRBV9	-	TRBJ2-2	TGTGCCAGCAGCGTAGATGGGGGGAGCGCGGACACCGGGGAGCTGTTTTTT	CASSVDGGSADTGELFF
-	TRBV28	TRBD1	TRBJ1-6	TGTGCCAGCAGTATACGGGACAGAATCCTTTTGGCCCTCCACTTT	CASSIRDRILLALHF
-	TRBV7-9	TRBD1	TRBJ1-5	TGTGCCAGCAGCTCTAGAGGGGGCCAGCCCCAGCATTTT	CASSSRGGQPQHF
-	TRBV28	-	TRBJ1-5	TGTGCCAGCATTGAAACAGGGAGCGGTCAGCCCCAGCATTTT	CASIETGSGQPQHF
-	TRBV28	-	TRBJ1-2	TGTGCCCTAGGGGCTAACTATGGCTACACCTTC	CALGANYGYTF
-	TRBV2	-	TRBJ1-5	TGTGCCAGCAGATCAGACGGGAGTCTTCGGAGTCAGCCCCAGCATTTT	CASRSDGSLRSQPQHF
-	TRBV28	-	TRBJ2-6	TGTGCCAGCAGTCCCAACTGGTTCGAGTCCCCCTCTGGGGCCAACGTCCTGACTTTC	CASSPNWFESPSGANVLTF